Listed here are 31 T cell receptor beta chains from one sample, sequenced in a study of blood T cells in healthy people across ages. Primers used in a second PCR of roughly 7 to 11 cycles were a sample-barcoded 5' primer and a J-beta primer mix. One entry per CDR3 protein results from TCRdb running MiXCR on the 5' RACE reads. Of about 800,000 distinct CDR3 sequences in the sample, around 25% were seen once. The sample was also linked to a second study, of T cells of mothers and their children.

Sequencing input: blood. Receptors originate from a boy younger than 18 in good health.

CDR3 amino acids: CSARGAQGSNSFF. In nucleotides, the CDR3 is TGCAGTGCTAGAGGGGCCCAGGGCAGTAACTCGTTCTTC. The gene calls are TRBV20-1 and TRBJ2-1; D is possibly TRBD1 (5 bases). V gave up 1 base and J gave up 15 bases, with 19 bases separating them. Germline-derived CDR1 and CDR2 are DFQATT and SNEGSKA (reference sequence). This CDR3 region has 13 residues.

The sample holds a few counts of this clonotype. The chain couples TRBV6-5 to TRBJ2-5; 9 positions agree with TRBD2. The V gene's germline CDR1 is MNHEY and CDR2 SVGAGI. Losses at the gene ends were 2 bases for V and 5 bases for J; bases not matched to a gene: 6. The length of the CDR3 is 15 residues. CDR3 residues: CASSYGSGSVETQYF. CDR3 nucleotides: TGTGCCAGCAGTTACGGTAGCGGGAGTGTGGAGACCCAGTACTTC.

The chain recombines TRBV23-1 with TRBJ1-2; 8 nucleotides align to TRBD1. TRBV23-1 is noted as an ORF with a role that remains uncertain. The CDR3 spans 15 residues. The V and J ends lost 4 bases and 4 bases, in that order; junction bases with no gene match: 8. CDR3 sequence reads: CASSPRTGRSYGYTF. The CDR3 region has the DNA TGCGCCAGCAGTCCCCGGACAGGGCGAAGCTATGGCTACACCTTC.

This clonotype was seen more than once but under ten times. The chain uses TRBV20-1 and TRBJ2-2, with 9 nucleotides matching TRBD1. The CDR3 consists of 16 residues. V lost 7 bases and J lost 9; bases outside the gene matches: 18. Germline assignment: CDR1 DFQATT and CDR2 SNEGSKA (reference sequence). CDR3 sequence (DNA): TGCAGTGTTCTACCCGAATCGGGGACAGGGTGGCGGGAGCTGTTTTTT. This sequence encodes CSVLPESGTGWRELFF.

The genes are TRBV6-5 and TRBJ1-2; the D is unclear. CDR1 and CDR2 (germline): MNHEY, SVGAGI. Trimming removed 0 bases from V and 10 bases from J, with 6 bases in between. This CDR3 has 11 amino acids. The CDR3 sequence is CASSYSNVYTF. The CDR3 DNA reads as TGTGCCAGCAGTTACTCGAACGTCTACACCTTC.

V and J are TRBV4-1 and TRBJ2-7, with D possibly being TRBD2 (7 bases). This CDR3 spans 16 amino acids. V was cut by 0 bases and J by 4 bases, with 16 bases left in between. CDR1 is MGHRA and CDR2 is YSYEKL in the germline V gene. CDR3 residues: CASSQDQDRGAYEQYF. The CDR3 DNA reads as TGCGCCAGCAGCCAAGATCAGGACCGGGGGGCTTACGAGCAGTACTTC.

This clonotype was observed a handful of times. The chain combines TRBV28 with TRBJ2-4; a possible D gene is TRBD2 (5 bases). V was trimmed by 4 bases and J by 0 bases, leaving 10 bases between them. Germline-derived CDR1 and CDR2 are MDHEN and SYDVKM. CDR3 length: 15 residues. In DNA, the CDR3 is TGTGCCAGCAGTTACGGACTTTTAGCCAAAAACATTCAGTACTTC. Protein sequence: CASSYGLLAKNIQYF.

This clonotype was counted a few times. The chain employs TRBV29-1 and TRBJ2-3; possible D gene TRBD2, 6 bases. Trimming left V 2 bases short and J 5 bases short, with 17 bases between. This CDR3 has 15 amino acids. CDR1 is SQVTM and CDR2 is ANQGSEA in the germline V gene. As DNA, the CDR3 is TGCAGCGTTGAAAAGAGTGCGGGGTTGGGAGATACGCAGTATTTT. It specifies CSVEKSAGLGDTQYF.

Many counts were recorded for this clonotype. The J gene is TRBJ2-5, the V gene TRBV6-5; 8 positions agree with TRBD1. V trimming: 3 bases; J trimming: 4 bases; junction bases outside the gene matches: 7. Germline CDR1 and CDR2: MNHEY and SVGAGI. This CDR3 contains 15 residues. CDR3 residues: CASSYSGQGAETQYF. In DNA form, the CDR3 reads TGTGCCAGCAGTTATAGCGGACAGGGAGCAGAGACCCAGTACTTC.

This clonotype was counted between two and nine times. The chain employs TRBV12-5 and TRBJ2-1; D possibly corresponds to TRBD1 (5 bases). The CDR3 extends over 15 amino acids. Deletions cut 5 bases from V and 8 bases from J, with 19 bases between. CDR1 is LGHNT and CDR2 is FRNRAP in the germline V gene. The CDR3: CASGRGIRGGDEQFF. The CDR3 DNA is TGTGCTAGTGGTAGGGGAATAAGGGGTGGCGATGAGCAGTTCTTC.

The V and J genes are TRBV4-3 and TRBJ2-7; 7 bases fit TRBD2. V shed 0 bases and J 2 bases; nucleotides not matched to a gene: 10. CDR3 length: 17 amino acids. The germline gives CDR1 LGHNA, CDR2 YSLEER. CDR3 sequence reads: CASSQDIPSGGPYEQYF. The CDR3 region has the DNA TGCGCCAGCAGCCAAGATATACCCTCGGGAGGCCCCTACGAGCAGTACTTC.

The rearrangement uses TRBV6-5 and TRBJ1-3, with D hard to call. The CDR3 loop spans 15 amino acids. Germline V gene sequence: CDR1 MNHEY, CDR2 SVGAGI. The V gene lost 0 bases and the J gene lost 0 bases, with 6 bases spanning the gap. The CDR3: CASSYSGTSGNTIYF. CDR3 nucleotides: TGTGCCAGCAGTTACTCGGGAACCTCTGGAAACACCATATATTTT.

The gene calls are TRBV20-1 and TRBJ2-5; either TRBD1 or TRBD2 may supply D (5 bases each). The end of the DNA aligns better with TRBJ2-7, so the J call may be wrong. This CDR3 is 11 amino acids long. Germline values: CDR1 DFQATT, CDR2 SNEGSKA (reference sequence). CDR3: CSELGRYEQYF. The CDR3 DNA reads as TGCAGTGAGTTGGGACGGTACGAGCAGTACTTC.

The gene calls are TRBV7-2 and TRBJ2-5; 15 bases agree with TRBD2. The J segment lost 9 bases and the V segment lost 4 bases, leaving 18 bases of the junction unmatched. The CDR3 has 19 residues. The germline V gene encodes CDR1 SGHTA and CDR2 FQGNSA. The DNA of the CDR3 is TGTGCCAGCAGCTCTAAGGGACTAGCGGGGGGCCCACGTGGGTCGTCCCAGTACTTC. It is translated as CASSSKGLAGGPRGSSQYF. Drawing the rest from reference TRBV7-2 and TRBJ2-5, the complete variable domain is GAGVSQSPSNKVTEKGKDVELRCDPISGHTALYWYRQSLGQGLEFLIYFQGNSAPDKSGLPSDRFSAERTGGSVSTLTIQRTQQEDSAVYLCASSSKGLAGGPRGSSQYFGPGTRLLVL.

This sequence joins TRBV4-2 and TRBJ1-4; D call uncertain. The germline gives CDR1 LGHNA, CDR2 YNFKEQ. V lost 0 bases to trimming and J lost 5 bases, with 10 bases between them. The CDR3 consists of 15 residues. The CDR3 spells CASSQEPGANEKLFF. CDR3 nucleotide sequence: TGTGCCAGCAGCCAAGAACCGGGAGCAAATGAAAAACTGTTTTTT.

The chain is built from TRBV29-1 and TRBJ1-2; D is ambiguous. V shed 7 bases and J shed 2 bases, with 11 bases lying between them. Germline values: CDR1 SQVTM, CDR2 ANQGSEA. This CDR3 spans 12 amino acids. The chain's CDR3 is CSADDGNYGYTF. The CDR3 nucleotides are TGCAGCGCTGACGACGGAAACTATGGCTACACCTTC. Full variable domain (remainder filled in from reference TRBV29-1 and TRBJ1-2): SAVISQKPSRDICQRGTSLTIQCQVDSQVTMMFWYRQQPGQSLTLIATANQGSEATYESGFVIDKFPISRPNLTFSTLTVSNMSPEDSSIYLCSADDGNYGYTFGSGTRLTVV.

This clonotype was counted a few times. The chain combines TRBV27 with TRBJ1-1; 9 bases are shared with TRBD1. This CDR3 is 13 amino acids long. Germline assignment: CDR1 MNHEY and CDR2 SMNVEV (reference sequence). J was trimmed by 7 bases and V by 6 bases; bases with no gene match: 6. The CDR3 sequence: CASSRQGGNEAFF. The CDR3 region has the DNA TGTGCCAGCAGCCGACAGGGGGGGAATGAAGCTTTCTTT.

A few counts support this clonotype. The V gene is TRBV4-3, the J gene TRBJ1-2; D possibly corresponds to TRBD1 (5 bases). Trimming shortened V by 0 bases and J by 7 bases, and 18 bases separated the two germline ends. The V gene's germline CDR1 is LGHNA and CDR2 YSLEER. The CDR3 is 16 amino acids. Written as DNA, the CDR3 is TGCGCCAGCAGCCAAGAGCCGGGACCCCCTGGGGGTGGCTACACCTTC. Amino acid sequence: CASSQEPGPPGGGYTF.

Only a few counts were recorded for this clonotype. The V call is TRBV7-8, the J call TRBJ1-1; D gene ambiguous. The germline V gene has CDR1 SGHVS and CDR2 FQNEAQ. Trimming left V 5 bases short and J 1 base short, with 17 bases between. This CDR3 region has 16 residues. DNA for the CDR3: TGTGCCAGCAGCCCCCGTGGTTCCGGGTCGAACACTGAAGCTTTCTTT. Translating it yields CASSPRGSGSNTEAFF.

This clonotype came up a few times. The genes are TRBV4-3 and TRBJ2-1; a weak D match, TRBD1 (6 bases). In germline, CDR1 is LGHNA, CDR2 YSLEER. This CDR3 spans 15 amino acids. Trimming stripped 0 bases from V and 9 bases from J, with 15 bases between. CDR3 DNA: TGCGCCAGCAGCCAAGATAGGCAGGGGCCGGGTGAGCAGTTCTTC. Translated, it gives CASSQDRQGPGEQFF.

This clonotype was counted a few times. The rearrangement uses TRBV28 and TRBJ2-1, with D perhaps given as TRBD1 or TRBD2 (5 bases each). The CDR3 is 15 amino acids. CDR1 is MDHEN, CDR2 SYDVKM, per germline. Trimming stripped 5 bases from V and 6 bases from J, with 17 bases between. CDR3 protein: CASSTTGLGVNEQFF. Written as DNA, the CDR3 is TGTGCCAGCAGTACAACTGGGCTGGGGGTCAATGAGCAGTTCTTC.

The rearrangement uses TRBV29-1 and TRBJ1-1; no clear D gene. This CDR3 has 12 residues. V was pared by 4 bases and J by 6 bases, with 12 bases between. Germline values: CDR1 SQVTM, CDR2 ANQGSEA. This CDR3 reads CSVAVPGPEAFF. CDR3 bases: TGCAGCGTTGCGGTGCCCGGGCCTGAAGCTTTCTTT.

In this sample, this clonotype turned up a few times. CDR3 in amino acids: CASSLNPGDTQYF. In nucleotides, the CDR3 is TGTGCCAGCAGTTTAAATCCCGGAGATACGCAGTATTTT. The chain uses TRBV28 and TRBJ2-3; D is undetermined. Per the germline V gene, CDR1 is MDHEN and CDR2 is SYDVKM. The CDR3 extends over 13 amino acids. V gave up 2 bases and J gave up 5 bases, with 8 bases separating them.

V is TRBV19 and J is TRBJ2-1; 10 nucleotides align to TRBD1. Unmatched junction bases numbered 5, after V lost 3 bases and J lost 6 bases. The CDR3 is made up of 15 amino acids. CDR1 LNHDA and CDR2 SQIVND come from the germline V gene (reference sequence). Written as DNA, the CDR3 is TGTGCCAGTAGTATTGGGCGGACAGGGGGCAATGAGCAGTTCTTC. Protein sequence: CASSIGRTGGNEQFF. The full variable domain, with the rest looked up from reference TRBV19 and TRBJ2-1, is DGGITQSPKYLFRKEGQNVTLSCEQNLNHDAMYWYRQDPGQGLRLIYYSQIVNDFQKGDIAEGYSVSREKKESFPLTVTSAQKNPTAFYLCASSIGRTGGNEQFFGPGTRLTVL.

This CDR3 is CASSLMIDTGELFF. The CDR3 DNA is TGTGCCAGCAGTCTAATGATCGACACCGGGGAGCTGTTTTTT. The chain employs TRBV28 and TRBJ2-2, with D unclear. Germline-derived CDR1 and CDR2 are MDHEN and SYDVKM. The V and J ends lost 5 bases and 3 bases respectively, with 10 bases between them. The CDR3 spans 14 residues.

This clonotype was seen only a few times. The gene calls are TRBV20-1 and TRBJ2-7; D is unresolved. This CDR3 has 11 amino acids. Trimming removed 3 bases at V and 3 bases at J, with 6 bases between. Germline values: CDR1 DFQATT, CDR2 SNEGSKA (reference sequence). The CDR3 region has the DNA TGCAGTGCTAGTAACAACTACGAGCAGTACTTC. Translation gives CSASNNYEQYF.

This clonotype was observed a handful of times. This chain links TRBV9 with TRBJ2-5, with D possibly being TRBD1 or TRBD2 (5 bases each). The DNA end favors TRBJ2-7, so the J call may be wrong. The CDR3 runs 15 residues. Germline V gene lookup returns CDR1 SGDLS and CDR2 YYNGEE. CDR3 loop: CASSVSTGPGYEQYF. Here the CDR3 DNA reads TGTGCCAGCAGCGTATCCACAGGCCCGGGGTACGAGCAGTACTTC.

This chain connects TRBV5-7 to TRBJ2-5; 8 positions match TRBD1. TRBV5-7 is an ORF; its function is uncertain. CDR3 size: 14 residues. Trimming cost V 4 bases and J 11 bases; bases outside gene matches: 13. In DNA form, the CDR3 reads TGTGCCAGCAGCCTAGGACAGGGTCATGAAGAGCAGTACTTC. Amino acids: CASSLGQGHEEQYF.

The genes are TRBV3-1 and TRBJ1-2; D is unresolved. Looked up from germline, CDR1 is LGHDT and CDR2 is YNNKEL (reference sequence). V was trimmed by 4 bases and J by 2 bases, leaving 14 bases between them. The CDR3 sequence is 15 residues long. CDR3 in amino acids: CASSLSNKPNYGYTF. For the CDR3, the DNA is TGTGCCAGCAGCCTATCTAATAAGCCAAACTATGGCTACACCTTC.

This chain connects TRBV19 to TRBJ2-5; tentatively, D is TRBD2 (6 bases). The better agreement between TRBJ2-7 and the DNA end casts doubt on the J call. The CDR3 runs to 16 residues. Looked up from germline, CDR1 is LNHDA and CDR2 is SQIVND (reference sequence). The CDR3 loop is CASSFSPAGIAYEQYF. The CDR3, as DNA: TGTGCCAGTAGCTTTAGCCCCGCGGGAATAGCCTACGAGCAGTACTTC.

The chain uses TRBV11-2 and TRBJ2-5; possible D gene TRBD2, 6 bases. The J call may be incorrect, as the DNA end agrees better with TRBJ2-7. CDR3 length: 14 amino acids. Germline assignment: CDR1 SGHAT and CDR2 FQNNGV. DNA for the CDR3: TGTGCCAGCAGCTTAGAAGCGGGCATCTACGAGCAGTACTTC. Translated, it gives CASSLEAGIYEQYF.